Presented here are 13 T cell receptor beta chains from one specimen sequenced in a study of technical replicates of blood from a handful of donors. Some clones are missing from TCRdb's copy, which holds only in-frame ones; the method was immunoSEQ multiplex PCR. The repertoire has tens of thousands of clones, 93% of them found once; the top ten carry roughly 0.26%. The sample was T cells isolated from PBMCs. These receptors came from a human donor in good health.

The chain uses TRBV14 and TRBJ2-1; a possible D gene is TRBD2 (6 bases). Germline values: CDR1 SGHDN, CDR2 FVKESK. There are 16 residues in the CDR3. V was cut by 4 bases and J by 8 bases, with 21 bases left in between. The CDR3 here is CASSPHARRRDDEQFF. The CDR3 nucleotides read TGTGCCAGCAGCCCACACGCCCGCAGGAGGGACGATGAGCAGTTCTTC. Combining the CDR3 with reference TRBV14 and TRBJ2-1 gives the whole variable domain EAGVTQFPSHSVIEKGQTVTLRCDPISGHDNLYWYRRVMGKEIKFLLHFVKESKQDESGMPNNRFLAERTGGTYSTLKVQPAELEDSGVYFCASSPHARRRDDEQFFGPGTRLTVL.

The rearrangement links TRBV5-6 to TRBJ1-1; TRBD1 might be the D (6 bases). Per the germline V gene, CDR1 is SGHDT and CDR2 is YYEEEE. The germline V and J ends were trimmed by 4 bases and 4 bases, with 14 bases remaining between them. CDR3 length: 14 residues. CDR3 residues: CASSRSTGFTEAFF. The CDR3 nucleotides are TGTGCCAGCAGCCGTAGTACAGGGTTCACTGAAGCTTTCTTT.

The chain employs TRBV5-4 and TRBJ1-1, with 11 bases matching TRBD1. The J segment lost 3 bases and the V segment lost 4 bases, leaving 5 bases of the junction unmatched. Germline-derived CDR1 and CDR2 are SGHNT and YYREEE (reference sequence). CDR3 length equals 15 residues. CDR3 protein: CASSDPGQGDTEAFF. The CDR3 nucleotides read TGTGCCAGCAGCGACCCGGGACAGGGGGACACTGAAGCTTTCTTT.

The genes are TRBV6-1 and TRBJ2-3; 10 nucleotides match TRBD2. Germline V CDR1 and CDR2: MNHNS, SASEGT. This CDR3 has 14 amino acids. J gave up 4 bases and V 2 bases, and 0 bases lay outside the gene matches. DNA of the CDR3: TGTGCCAGCAGTGAACTAGCGGGGGCAGATACGCAGTATTTT. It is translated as CASSELAGADTQYF.

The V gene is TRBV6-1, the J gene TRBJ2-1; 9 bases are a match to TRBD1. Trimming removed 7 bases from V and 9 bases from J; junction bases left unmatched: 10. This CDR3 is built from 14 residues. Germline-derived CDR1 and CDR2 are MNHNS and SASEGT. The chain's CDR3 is CASNTGGQGIEQFF. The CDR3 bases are TGTGCCAGCAACACGGGGGGACAGGGCATTGAGCAGTTCTTC.

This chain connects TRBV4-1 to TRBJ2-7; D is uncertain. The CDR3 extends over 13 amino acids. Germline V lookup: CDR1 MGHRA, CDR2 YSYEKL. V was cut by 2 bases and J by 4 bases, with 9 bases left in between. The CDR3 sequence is CASSQLSRYEQYF. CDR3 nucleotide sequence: TGCGCCAGCAGCCAATTATCCAGATACGAGCAGTACTTC.

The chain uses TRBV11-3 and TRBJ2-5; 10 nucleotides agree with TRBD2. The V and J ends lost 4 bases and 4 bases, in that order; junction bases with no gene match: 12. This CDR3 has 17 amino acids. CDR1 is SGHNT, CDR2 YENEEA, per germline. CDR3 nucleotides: TGTGCCAGCAGCTCCCGAGGGGGACTAGCGTCGCGAGAGACCCAGTACTTC. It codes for CASSSRGGLASRETQYF. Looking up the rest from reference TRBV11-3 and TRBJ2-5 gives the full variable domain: EAGVVQSPRYKIIEKKQPVAFWCNPISGHNTLYWYLQNLGQGPELLIRYENEEAVDDSQLPKDRFSAERLKGVDSTLKIQPAELGDSAVYLCASSSRGGLASRETQYFGPGTRLLVL.

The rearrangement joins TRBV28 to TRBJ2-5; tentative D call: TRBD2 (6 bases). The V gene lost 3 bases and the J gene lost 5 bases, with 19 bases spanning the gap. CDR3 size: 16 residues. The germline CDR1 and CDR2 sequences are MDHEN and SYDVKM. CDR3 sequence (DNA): TGTGCCAGCAGTTTGGTGATAAGCGGGTTGGCGGAGACCCAGTACTTC. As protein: CASSLVISGLAETQYF.

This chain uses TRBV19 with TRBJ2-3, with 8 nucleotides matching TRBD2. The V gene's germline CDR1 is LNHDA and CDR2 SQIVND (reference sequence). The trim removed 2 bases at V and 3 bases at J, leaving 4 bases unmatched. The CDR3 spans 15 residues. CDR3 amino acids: CASSISGGGTDTQYF. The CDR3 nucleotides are TGTGCCAGTAGTATAAGCGGGGGAGGGACAGATACGCAGTATTTT. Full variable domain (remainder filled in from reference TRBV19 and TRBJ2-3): DGGITQSPKYLFRKEGQNVTLSCEQNLNHDAMYWYRQDPGQGLRLIYYSQIVNDFQKGDIAEGYSVSREKKESFPLTVTSAQKNPTAFYLCASSISGGGTDTQYFGPGTRLTVL.

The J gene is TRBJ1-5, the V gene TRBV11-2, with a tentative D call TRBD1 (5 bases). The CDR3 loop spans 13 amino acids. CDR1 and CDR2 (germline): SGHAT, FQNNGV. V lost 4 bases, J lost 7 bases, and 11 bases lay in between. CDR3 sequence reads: CASSSDRTQPQHF. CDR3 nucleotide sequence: TGTGCCAGCAGCTCCGACAGAACCCAGCCCCAGCATTTT. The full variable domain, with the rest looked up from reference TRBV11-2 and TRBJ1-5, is EAGVAQSPRYKIIEKRQSVAFWCNPISGHATLYWYQQILGQGPKLLIQFQNNGVVDDSQLPKDRFSAERLKGVDSTLKIQPAKLEDSAVYLCASSSDRTQPQHFGDGTRLSIL.

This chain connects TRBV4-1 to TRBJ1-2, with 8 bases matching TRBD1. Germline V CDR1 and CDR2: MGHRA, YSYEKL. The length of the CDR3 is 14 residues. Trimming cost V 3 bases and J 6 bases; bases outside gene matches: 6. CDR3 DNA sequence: TGCGCCAGCAGCCATGGTGGACAGGGCGATGGCTACACCTTC. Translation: CASSHGGQGDGYTF.

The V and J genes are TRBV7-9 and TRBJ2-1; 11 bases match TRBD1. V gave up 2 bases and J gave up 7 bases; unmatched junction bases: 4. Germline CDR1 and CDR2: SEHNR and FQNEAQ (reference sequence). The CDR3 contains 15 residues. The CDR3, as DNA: TGTGCCAGCAGCTTACCCCGGGACAGGGGGAATGAGCAGTTCTTC. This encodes CASSLPRDRGNEQFF.

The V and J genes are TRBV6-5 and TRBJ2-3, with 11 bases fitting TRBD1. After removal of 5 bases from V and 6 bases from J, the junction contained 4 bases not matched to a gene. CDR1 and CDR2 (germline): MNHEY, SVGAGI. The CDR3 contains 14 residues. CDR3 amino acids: CASSTGTGGDTQYF. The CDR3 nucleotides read TGTGCCAGCAGTACGGGGACAGGGGGGGATACGCAGTATTTT.